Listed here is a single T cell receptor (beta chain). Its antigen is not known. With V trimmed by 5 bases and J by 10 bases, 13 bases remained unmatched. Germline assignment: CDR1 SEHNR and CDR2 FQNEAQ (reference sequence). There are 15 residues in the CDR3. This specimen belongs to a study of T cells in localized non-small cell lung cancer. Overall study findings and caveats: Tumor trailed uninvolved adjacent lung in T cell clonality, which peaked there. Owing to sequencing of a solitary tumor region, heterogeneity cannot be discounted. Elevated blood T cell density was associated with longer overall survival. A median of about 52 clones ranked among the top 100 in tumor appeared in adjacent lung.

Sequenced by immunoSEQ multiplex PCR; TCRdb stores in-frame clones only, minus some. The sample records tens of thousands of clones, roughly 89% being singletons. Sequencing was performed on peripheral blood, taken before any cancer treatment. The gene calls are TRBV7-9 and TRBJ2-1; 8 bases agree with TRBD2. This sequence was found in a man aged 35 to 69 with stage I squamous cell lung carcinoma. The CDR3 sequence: CASSREGTGAEEQFF. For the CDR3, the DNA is TGTGCCAGCAGCCGGGAGGGGACGGGGGCTGAGGAGCAGTTCTTC.